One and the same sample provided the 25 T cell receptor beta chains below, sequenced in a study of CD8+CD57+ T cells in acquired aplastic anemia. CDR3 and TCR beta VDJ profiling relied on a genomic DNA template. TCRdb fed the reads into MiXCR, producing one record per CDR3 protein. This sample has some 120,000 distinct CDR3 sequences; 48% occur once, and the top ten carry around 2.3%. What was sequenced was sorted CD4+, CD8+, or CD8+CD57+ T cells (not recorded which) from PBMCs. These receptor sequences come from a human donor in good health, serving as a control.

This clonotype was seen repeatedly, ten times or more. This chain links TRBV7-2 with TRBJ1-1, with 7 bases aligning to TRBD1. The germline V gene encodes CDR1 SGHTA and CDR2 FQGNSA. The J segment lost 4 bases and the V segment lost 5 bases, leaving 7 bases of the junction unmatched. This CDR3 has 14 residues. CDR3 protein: CASSAPGQSTEAFF. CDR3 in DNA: TGTGCCAGCAGCGCCCCGGGACAGAGCACTGAAGCTTTCTTT.

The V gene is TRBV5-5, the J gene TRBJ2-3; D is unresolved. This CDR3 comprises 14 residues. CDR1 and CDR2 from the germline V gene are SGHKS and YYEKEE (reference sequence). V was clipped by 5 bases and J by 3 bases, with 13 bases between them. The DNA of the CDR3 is TGTGCCAGCAGTGATTCCGATTGGACAGATACGCAGTATTTT. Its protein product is CASSDSDWTDTQYF.

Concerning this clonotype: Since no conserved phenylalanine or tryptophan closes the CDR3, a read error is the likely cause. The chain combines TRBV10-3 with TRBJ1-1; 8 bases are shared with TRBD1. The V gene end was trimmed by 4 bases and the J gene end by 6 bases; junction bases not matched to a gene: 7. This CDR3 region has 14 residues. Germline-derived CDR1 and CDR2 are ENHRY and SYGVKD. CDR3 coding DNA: TGTGCCATCAGTGGTACAGGGGGTGACGCTGAAGCTTTCCTT. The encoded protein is CAISGTGGDAEAFL.

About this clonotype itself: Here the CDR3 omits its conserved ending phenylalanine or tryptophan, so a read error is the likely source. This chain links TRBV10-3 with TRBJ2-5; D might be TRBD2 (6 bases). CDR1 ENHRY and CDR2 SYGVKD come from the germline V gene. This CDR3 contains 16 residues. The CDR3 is CAISDLTRRDQEAQYS. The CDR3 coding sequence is TGTGCCATCAGTGACCTGACTAGGCGGGACCAAGAGGCCCAGTACTCC.

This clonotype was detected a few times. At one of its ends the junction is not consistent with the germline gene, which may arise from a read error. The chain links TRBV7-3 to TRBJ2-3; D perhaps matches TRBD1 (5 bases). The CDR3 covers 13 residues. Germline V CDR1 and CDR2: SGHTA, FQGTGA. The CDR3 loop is CASSLWGTDTRYF. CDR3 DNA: TGTGCCAGCAGCTTATGGGGCACAGATACGCGGTATTTT.

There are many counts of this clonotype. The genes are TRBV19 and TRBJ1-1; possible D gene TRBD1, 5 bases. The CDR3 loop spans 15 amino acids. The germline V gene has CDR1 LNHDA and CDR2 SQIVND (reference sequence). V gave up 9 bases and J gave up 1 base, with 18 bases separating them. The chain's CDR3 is CASYTFQGANTEAFF. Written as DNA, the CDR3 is TGTGCCAGCTACACTTTTCAGGGAGCGAACACTGAAGCTTTCTTT.

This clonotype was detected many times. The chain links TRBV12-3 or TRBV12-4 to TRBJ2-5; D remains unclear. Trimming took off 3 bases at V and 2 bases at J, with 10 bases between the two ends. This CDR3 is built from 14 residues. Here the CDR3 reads CASSFSGRQETQYF. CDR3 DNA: TGTGCCAGCAGTTTTTCCGGACGGCAAGAGACCCAGTACTTC.

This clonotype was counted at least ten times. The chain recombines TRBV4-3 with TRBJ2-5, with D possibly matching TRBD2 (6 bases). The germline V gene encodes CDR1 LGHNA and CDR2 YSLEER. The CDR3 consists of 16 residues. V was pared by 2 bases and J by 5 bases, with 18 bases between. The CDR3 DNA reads TGCGCCAGCAGCCAAAACGGGGGAATGCGTGGGGAGACCCAGTACTTC. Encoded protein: CASSQNGGMRGETQYF.

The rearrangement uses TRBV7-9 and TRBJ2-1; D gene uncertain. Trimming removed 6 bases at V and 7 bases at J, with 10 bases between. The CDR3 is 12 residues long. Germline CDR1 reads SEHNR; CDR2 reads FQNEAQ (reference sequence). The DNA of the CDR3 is TGTGCCAGCAGTCGTCTTTCGAATGAGCAGTTCTTC. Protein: CASSRLSNEQFF. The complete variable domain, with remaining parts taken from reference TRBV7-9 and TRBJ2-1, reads DTGVSQNPRHKITKRGQNVTFRCDPISEHNRLYWYRQTLGQGPEFLTYFQNEAQLEKSRLLSDRFSAERPKGSFSTLEIQRTEQGDSAMYLCASSRLSNEQFFGPGTRLTVL.

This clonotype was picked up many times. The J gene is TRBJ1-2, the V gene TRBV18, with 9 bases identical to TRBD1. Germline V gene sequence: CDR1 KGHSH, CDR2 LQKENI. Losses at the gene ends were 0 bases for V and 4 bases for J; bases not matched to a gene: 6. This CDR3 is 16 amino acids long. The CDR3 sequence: CASSPPGQGIVYGYTF. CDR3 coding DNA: TGTGCCAGCTCACCACCGGGACAGGGTATCGTCTATGGCTACACCTTC.

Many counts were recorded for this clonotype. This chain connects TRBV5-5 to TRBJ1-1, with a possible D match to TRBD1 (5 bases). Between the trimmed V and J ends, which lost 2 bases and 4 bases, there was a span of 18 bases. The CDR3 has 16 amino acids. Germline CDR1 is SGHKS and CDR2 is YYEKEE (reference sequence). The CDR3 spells CASSFSPGRVSTEAFF. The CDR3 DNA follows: TGTGCCAGCAGCTTCTCCCCCGGCAGGGTGAGCACTGAAGCTTTCTTT. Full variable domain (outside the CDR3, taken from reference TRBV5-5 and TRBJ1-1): DAGVTQSPTHLIKTRGQQVTLRCSPISGHKSVSWYQQVLGQGPQFIFQYYEKEERGRGNFPDRFSARQFPNYSSELNVNALLLGDSALYLCASSFSPGRVSTEAFFGQGTRLTVV.

The DNA for the CDR3 is TGTGCCATCAGTTTGGACAGGGATAATTCACCCCTCCACTTT. Protein sequence: CAISLDRDNSPLHF. The V call is TRBV10-3, the J call TRBJ1-6; 8 bases fit TRBD1. Unmatched junction bases numbered 2, after V lost 5 bases and J lost 5 bases. The germline gives CDR1 ENHRY, CDR2 SYGVKD. The CDR3 extends over 14 amino acids.

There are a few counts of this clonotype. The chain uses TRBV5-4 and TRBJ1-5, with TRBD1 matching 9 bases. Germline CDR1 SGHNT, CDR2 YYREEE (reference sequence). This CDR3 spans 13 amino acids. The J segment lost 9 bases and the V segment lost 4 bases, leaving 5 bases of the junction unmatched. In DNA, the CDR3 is TGTGCCAGCAGCCCAGACAGGGGGTCGCCCCAGCATTTT. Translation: CASSPDRGSPQHF. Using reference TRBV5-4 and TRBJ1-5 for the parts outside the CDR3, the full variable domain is ETGVTQSPTHLIKTRGQQVTLRCSSQSGHNTVSWYQQALGQGPQFIFQYYREEENGRGNFPPRFSGLQFPNYSSELNVNALELDDSALYLCASSPDRGSPQHFGDGTRLSIL.

CDR3 DNA sequence: TGTGCCAGCAGCCCCGGACAGGGTGGTGGCTATGAGCAGTTCTTC. It encodes CASSPGQGGGYEQFF. The chain combines TRBV7-6 with TRBJ2-1, with 8 bases fitting TRBD1. V shed 5 bases, J shed 8 bases, and the junction held 11 bases outside the gene matches. The CDR3 is made up of 15 amino acids. Germline loops: CDR1 SGHVS, CDR2 FNYEAQ.

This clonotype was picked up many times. CDR3 amino acids: CASSLRDRGGEAFF. For the CDR3, the DNA is TGTGCCAGCAGCTTAAGGGACAGGGGTGGTGAAGCTTTCTTT. This chain links TRBV7-3 with TRBJ1-1, with 10 bases that match TRBD1. The CDR3 consists of 14 residues. Germline values: CDR1 SGHTA, CDR2 FQGTGA. V lost 1 base and J lost 7; bases outside the gene matches: 3.

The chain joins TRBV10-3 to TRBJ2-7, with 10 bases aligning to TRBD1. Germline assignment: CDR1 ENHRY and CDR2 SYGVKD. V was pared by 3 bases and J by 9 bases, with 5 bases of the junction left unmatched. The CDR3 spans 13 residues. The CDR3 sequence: CAISDGTGETQYF. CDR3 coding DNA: TGTGCCATCAGTGACGGGACAGGGGAAACGCAGTACTTC.

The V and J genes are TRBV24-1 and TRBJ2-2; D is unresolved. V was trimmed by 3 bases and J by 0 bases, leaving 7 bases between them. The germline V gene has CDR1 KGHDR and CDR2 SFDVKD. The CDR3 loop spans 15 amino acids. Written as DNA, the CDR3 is TGTGCCACCAGTGATGTACCCCCGAACACCGGGGAGCTGTTTTTT. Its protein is CATSDVPPNTGELFF.

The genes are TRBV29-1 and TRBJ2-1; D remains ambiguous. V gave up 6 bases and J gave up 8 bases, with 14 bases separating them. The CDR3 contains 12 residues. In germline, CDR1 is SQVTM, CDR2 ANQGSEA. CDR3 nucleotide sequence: TGCAGCGTCGCCCGAATTGGGGATGAGCAGTTCTTC. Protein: CSVARIGDEQFF.

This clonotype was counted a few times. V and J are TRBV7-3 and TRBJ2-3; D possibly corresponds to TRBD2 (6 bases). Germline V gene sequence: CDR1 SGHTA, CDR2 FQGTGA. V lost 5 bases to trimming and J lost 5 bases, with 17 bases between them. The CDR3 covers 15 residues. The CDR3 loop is CASSISGGGIDTQYF. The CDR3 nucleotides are TGTGCCAGCAGCATCAGCGGAGGCGGGATAGATACGCAGTATTTT.

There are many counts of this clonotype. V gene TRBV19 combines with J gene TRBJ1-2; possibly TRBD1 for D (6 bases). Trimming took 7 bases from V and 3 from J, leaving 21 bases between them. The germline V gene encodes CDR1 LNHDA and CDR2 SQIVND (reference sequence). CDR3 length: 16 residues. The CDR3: CASTGGLTGWDYGYTF. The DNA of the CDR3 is TGTGCCAGTACCGGCGGGCTCACAGGGTGGGACTATGGCTACACCTTC.

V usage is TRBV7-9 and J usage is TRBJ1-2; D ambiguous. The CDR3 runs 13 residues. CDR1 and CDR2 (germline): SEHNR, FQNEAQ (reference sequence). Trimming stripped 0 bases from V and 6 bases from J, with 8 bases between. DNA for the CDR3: TGTGCCAGCAGCTTAGCAGGGCGAGATGGCTACACCTTC. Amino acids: CASSLAGRDGYTF.

In nucleotides, the CDR3 is TGTGCCACCAGTGATCTCAGAAGCCCAAATCAGCCCCAGCATTTT. This encodes CATSDLRSPNQPQHF. The chain has TRBV24-1 and TRBJ1-5, with D unresolved. The ends were cut back, 3 bases at V and 4 bases at J, with 12 bases in the middle. CDR3 size: 15 residues. The germline V gene has CDR1 KGHDR and CDR2 SFDVKD.

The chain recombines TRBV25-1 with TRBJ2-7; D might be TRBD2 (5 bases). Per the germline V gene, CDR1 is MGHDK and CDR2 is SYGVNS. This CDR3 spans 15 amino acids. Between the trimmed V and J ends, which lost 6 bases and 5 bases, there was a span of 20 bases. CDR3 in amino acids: CASSRSGPPENEQYF. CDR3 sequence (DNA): TGTGCCAGCAGCCGAAGCGGTCCCCCGGAAAACGAGCAGTACTTC.

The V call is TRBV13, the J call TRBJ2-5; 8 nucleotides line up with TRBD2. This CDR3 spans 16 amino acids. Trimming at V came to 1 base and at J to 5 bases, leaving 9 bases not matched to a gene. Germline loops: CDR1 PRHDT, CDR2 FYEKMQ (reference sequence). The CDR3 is CASSLVSGGPWETQYF. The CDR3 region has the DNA TGTGCCAGCAGCTTAGTCTCGGGGGGGCCTTGGGAGACCCAGTACTTC.

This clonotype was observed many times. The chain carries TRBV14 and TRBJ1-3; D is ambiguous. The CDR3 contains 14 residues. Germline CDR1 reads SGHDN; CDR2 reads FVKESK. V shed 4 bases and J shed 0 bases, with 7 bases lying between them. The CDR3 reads CASSLRHSGNTIYF. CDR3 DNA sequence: TGTGCCAGCAGCCTTAGACACTCTGGAAACACCATATATTTT.